This T cell receptor beta chain is drawn from a study of blood T cell repertoires in COVID-19. V trimming: 9 bases; J trimming: 7 bases; junction bases outside the gene matches: 14. The CDR3 length is 15 residues. Germline values: CDR1 LNHDA, CDR2 SQIVND (reference sequence). TCRdb keeps only in-frame clones here, not all; method: immunoSEQ multiplex PCR. The sample contains 120,000 or so clones, about 80% of which appear only once. Sequencing was carried out using peripheral blood. This sequence originates from a woman older than 75 with active or convalescent COVID-19. V usage is TRBV19 and J usage is TRBJ2-2; 7 nucleotides line up with TRBD1. CDR3 nucleotide sequence: TGTGCCAGCACCAGAAGACAGGGAAACGGCGGGGAGCTGTTTTTT. Amino acids: CASTRRQGNGGELFF.